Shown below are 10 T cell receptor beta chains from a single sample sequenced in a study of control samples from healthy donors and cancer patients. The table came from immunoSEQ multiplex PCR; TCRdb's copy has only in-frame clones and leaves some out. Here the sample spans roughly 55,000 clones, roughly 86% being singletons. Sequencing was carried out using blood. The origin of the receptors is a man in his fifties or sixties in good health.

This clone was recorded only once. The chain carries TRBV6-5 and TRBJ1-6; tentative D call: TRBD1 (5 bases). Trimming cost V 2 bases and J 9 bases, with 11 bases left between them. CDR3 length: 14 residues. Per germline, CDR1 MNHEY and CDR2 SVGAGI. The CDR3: CASSYVDSGSPLHF. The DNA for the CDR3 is TGTGCCAGCAGTTACGTTGACAGTGGTTCACCCCTCCACTTT.

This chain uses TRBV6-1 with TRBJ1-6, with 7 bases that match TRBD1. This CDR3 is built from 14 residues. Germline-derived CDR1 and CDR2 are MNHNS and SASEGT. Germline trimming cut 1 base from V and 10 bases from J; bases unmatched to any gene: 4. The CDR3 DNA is TGTGCCAGCAGTGAAGGAGGGACAGAATCACCCCTCCACTTT. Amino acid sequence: CASSEGGTESPLHF.

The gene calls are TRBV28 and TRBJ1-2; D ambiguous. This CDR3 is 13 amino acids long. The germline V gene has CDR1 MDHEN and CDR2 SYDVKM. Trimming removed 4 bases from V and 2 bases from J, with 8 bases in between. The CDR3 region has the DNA TGTGCCAGCAGTTCCCTCATAAACTATGGCTACACCTTC. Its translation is CASSSLINYGYTF.

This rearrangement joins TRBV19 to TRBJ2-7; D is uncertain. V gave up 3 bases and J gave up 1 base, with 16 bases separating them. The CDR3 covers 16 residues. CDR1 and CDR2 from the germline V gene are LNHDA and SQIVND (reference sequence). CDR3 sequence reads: CASSIQVGIGSYEQYF. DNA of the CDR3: TGTGCCAGTAGTATCCAGGTGGGAATCGGGTCCTACGAGCAGTACTTC.

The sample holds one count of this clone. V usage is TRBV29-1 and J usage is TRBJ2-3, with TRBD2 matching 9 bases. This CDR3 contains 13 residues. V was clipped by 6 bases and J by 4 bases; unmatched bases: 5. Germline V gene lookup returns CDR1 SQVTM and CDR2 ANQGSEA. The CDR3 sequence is CSVVAGEADTQYF. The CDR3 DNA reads TGCAGCGTGGTAGCGGGAGAGGCAGATACGCAGTATTTT.

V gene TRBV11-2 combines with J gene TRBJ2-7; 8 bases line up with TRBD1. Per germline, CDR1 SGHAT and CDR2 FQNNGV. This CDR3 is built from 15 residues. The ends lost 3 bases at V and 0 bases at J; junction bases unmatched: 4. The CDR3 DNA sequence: TGTGCCAGCAGCTTTGGACAGGGCCTCTCCTACGAGCAGTACTTC. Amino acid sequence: CASSFGQGLSYEQYF. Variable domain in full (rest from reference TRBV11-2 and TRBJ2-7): EAGVAQSPRYKIIEKRQSVAFWCNPISGHATLYWYQQILGQGPKLLIQFQNNGVVDDSQLPKDRFSAERLKGVDSTLKIQPAKLEDSAVYLCASSFGQGLSYEQYFGPGTRLTVT.

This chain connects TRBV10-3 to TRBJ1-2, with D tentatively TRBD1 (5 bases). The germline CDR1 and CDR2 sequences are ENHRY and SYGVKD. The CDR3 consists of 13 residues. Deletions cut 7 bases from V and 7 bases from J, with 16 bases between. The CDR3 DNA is TGTGCCATCACTATAGACAGTCTGGGTGGCTACACCTTC. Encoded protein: CAITIDSLGGYTF.

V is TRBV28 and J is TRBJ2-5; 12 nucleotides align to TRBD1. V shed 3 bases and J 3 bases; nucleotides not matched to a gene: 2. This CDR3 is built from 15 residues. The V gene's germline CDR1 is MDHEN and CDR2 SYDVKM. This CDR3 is CASSLGTGGEETQYF. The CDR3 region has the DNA TGTGCCAGCAGTTTGGGGACAGGGGGCGAAGAGACCCAGTACTTC.

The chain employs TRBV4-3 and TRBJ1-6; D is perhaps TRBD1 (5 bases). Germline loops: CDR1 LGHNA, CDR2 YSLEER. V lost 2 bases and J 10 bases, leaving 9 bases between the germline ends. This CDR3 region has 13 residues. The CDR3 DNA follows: TGCGCCAGCAGCCAACAGGGTGGGTCACCCCTCCACTTT. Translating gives CASSQQGGSPLHF.

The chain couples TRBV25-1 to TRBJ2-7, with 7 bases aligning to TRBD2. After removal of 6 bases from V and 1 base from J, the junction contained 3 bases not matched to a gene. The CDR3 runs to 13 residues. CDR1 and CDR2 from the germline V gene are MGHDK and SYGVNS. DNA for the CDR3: TGTGCCAGCAGCCTAGCGGCTTCCTACGAGCAGTACTTC. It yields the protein CASSLAASYEQYF.